Listed here are 18 T cell receptor beta chains from one sample, sequenced in a study of identical twins. TCRdb re-analysed the 5' RACE reads in MiXCR, keeping a single row per CDR3 protein. The data hold 130,000 to 150,000 distinct CDR3 sequences, with 3% to 4% observed a single time. Input material: memory T cells sorted from blood. Receptors originate from a man between 18 and 35 years old in good health.

This clonotype showed up many times. The gene calls are TRBV4-1 and TRBJ1-1; 7 bases are shared with TRBD1. Germline CDR1 reads MGHRA; CDR2 reads YSYEKL. The CDR3 is 14 residues long. Trimming cost V 4 bases and J 7 bases; bases outside gene matches: 9. In DNA form, the CDR3 reads TGCGCCAGCAGCCCGCCTGGACAGGACGGTGAAGCTTTCTTT. This encodes CASSPPGQDGEAFF.

This clonotype appeared many times. The chain couples TRBV16 to TRBJ1-2, with a weak D call TRBD1 (5 bases). V was cut by 0 bases and J by 6 bases, with 17 bases left in between. The CDR3 runs to 16 residues. The V gene's germline CDR1 is KGHSY and CDR2 FQNENV. Here the CDR3 DNA reads TGTGCCAGCAGCCAATCGCGGACACACCCTATCAATGGCTACACCTTC. Its protein is CASSQSRTHPINGYTF.

This clonotype was recorded a few times. This chain joins TRBV6-5 and TRBJ2-7, with D possibly matching TRBD1 (6 bases). The CDR3 extends over 14 amino acids. Germline CDR1 reads MNHEY; CDR2 reads SVGAGI. V lost 0 bases, J lost 5 bases, and 11 bases lay in between. The CDR3 DNA reads as TGTGCCAGCAGTTACTCGCTGGGGGCAAACGAGCAGTACGTC. Translated, it gives CASSYSLGANEQYV.

At least ten counts were recorded for this clonotype. The chain combines TRBV6-1 with TRBJ2-1; the match to TRBD1 covers 11 bases. The CDR3 spans 15 residues. From germline, CDR1 is MNHNS and CDR2 SASEGT. J was trimmed by 3 bases and V by 5 bases; bases with no gene match: 3. CDR3 in amino acids: CASSRGQGGYNEQFF. The DNA for the CDR3 is TGTGCCAGCAGTAGGGGACAGGGGGGCTACAATGAGCAGTTCTTC.

The V and J genes are TRBV11-3 and TRBJ2-7; the D gene is possibly TRBD2 (7 bases). V lost 5 bases, J lost 1 base, and 15 bases lay in between. The germline V gene has CDR1 SGHNT and CDR2 YENEEA. This CDR3 region has 15 residues. DNA for the CDR3: TGTGCCAGCAGCCGTGGGGGGGCAGAATCCTACGAGCAGTACGTC. Translation: CASSRGGAESYEQYV.

This clonotype showed up many times. The chain has TRBV7-9 and TRBJ1-6; D might be TRBD1 (5 bases). The CDR3 is 14 amino acids. Deletions cut 1 base from V and 10 bases from J, with 11 bases between. Per the germline V gene, CDR1 is SEHNR and CDR2 is FQNEAQ (reference sequence). CDR3 sequence: CASSLGGLVSPLHF. In nucleotides, the CDR3 is TGTGCCAGCAGCTTAGGGGGCCTGGTCTCACCCCTCCACTTT.

This clonotype appeared many times. As DNA, the CDR3 is TGTGCCAGCAGTGAAGTACGGGTCCTGAACACTGAAGCTTTCTTT. This gives the protein CASSEVRVLNTEAFF. The rearrangement links TRBV2 to TRBJ1-1; no reliable D call. The CDR3 runs 15 residues. V lost 1 base, J lost 0 bases, and 9 bases lay in between. Germline CDR1 is SNHLY and CDR2 is FYNNEI.

Ten or more counts support this clonotype. This chain uses TRBV27 with TRBJ2-3; D unresolved. The CDR3 runs to 15 residues. The germline V gene encodes CDR1 MNHEY and CDR2 SMNVEV (reference sequence). V was cut by 2 bases and J by 2 bases, with 11 bases left in between. This CDR3 is CASSLTAANTDTQYF. Written as DNA, the CDR3 is TGTGCCAGCAGTTTAACGGCCGCAAACACAGATACGCAGTATTTT.

This clonotype was counted at least ten times. The chain recombines TRBV3-1 with TRBJ2-2; 9 nucleotides align to TRBD2. This CDR3 comprises 17 residues. The germline CDR1 and CDR2 sequences are LGHDT and YNNKEL (reference sequence). The ends lost 4 bases at V and 0 bases at J; junction bases unmatched: 6. The CDR3 sequence: CASSLTSGLANTGELFF. For the CDR3, the DNA is TGTGCCAGCAGCCTAACTAGCGGGCTCGCGAACACCGGGGAGCTGTTTTTT.

This clonotype was seen at least ten times. The chain has TRBV12-3 or TRBV12-4 and TRBJ2-7, with no clear D. The CDR3 sequence is 11 residues long. Trimming removed 2 bases from V and 4 bases from J, with 3 bases in between. The CDR3 DNA reads as TGTGCCAGCAGTTTACAGTACGAGCAGTACTTC. Translation gives CASSLQYEQYF.

This clonotype was observed at least ten times. The V gene is TRBV10-3, the J gene TRBJ2-2; tentatively, D is TRBD1 (7 bases). V was shortened by 10 bases and J by 4 bases, with 16 bases between the two germline ends. Germline values: CDR1 ENHRY, CDR2 SYGVKD. The CDR3 has 14 residues. In DNA, the CDR3 is TGTGCCACCTCGGAGGGGGCCTTCACCGGGGAGCTGTTTTTT. Translation: CATSEGAFTGELFF.

This clonotype was counted ten times or more. The chain employs TRBV20-1 and TRBJ2-1; no clear D gene. CDR3 size: 14 residues. Germline CDR1 and CDR2: DFQATT and SNEGSKA (reference sequence). Trimming cost V 3 bases and J 3 bases, with 12 bases left between them. CDR3 loop: CSASAERDYNEQFF. DNA of the CDR3: TGCAGTGCTAGTGCAGAGCGAGACTACAATGAGCAGTTCTTC.

This clonotype has just a few counts. J is TRBJ1-1 and V is TRBV6-1; D is unresolved. V lost 6 bases to trimming and J lost 1 base, with 15 bases between them. From germline, CDR1 is MNHNS and CDR2 SASEGT. The CDR3 runs 15 residues. The CDR3 loop is CASRNARVRNTEAFF. CDR3 nucleotide sequence: TGTGCCAGCAGGAATGCCCGGGTGCGGAACACTGAAGCTTTCTTT.

This clonotype was observed at least ten times. The chain combines TRBV7-2 with TRBJ1-1; TRBD1 might be the D (6 bases). The CDR3 has 14 residues. From germline, CDR1 is SGHTA and CDR2 FQGNSA. Trimming cost V 8 bases and J 0 bases, with 13 bases left between them. CDR3 sequence (DNA): TGTGCCAGCCCCCCGGGGGCTTTGAACACTGAAGCTTTCTTT. The encoded protein is CASPPGALNTEAFF.

This clonotype was counted at least ten times. This CDR3 reads CASSVGQSWGADTQYF. CDR3 nucleotides: TGTGCCAGCAGTGTAGGACAATCCTGGGGCGCAGATACGCAGTATTTT. This chain uses TRBV25-1 with TRBJ2-3; possibly TRBD1 for D (5 bases). The CDR3 sequence is 16 residues long. Trimming took off 4 bases at V and 4 bases at J, with 18 bases between the two ends. Germline-derived CDR1 and CDR2 are MGHDK and SYGVNS. Full variable domain (missing parts from reference TRBV25-1 and TRBJ2-3): EADIYQTPRYLVIGTGKKITLECSQTMGHDKMYWYQQDPGMELHLIHYSYGVNSTEKGDLSSESTVSRIRTEHFPLTLESARPSHTSQYLCASSVGQSWGADTQYFGPGTRLTVL.

This clonotype was detected many times. The gene calls are TRBV7-6 and TRBJ2-4; 12 bases agree with TRBD1. The ends lost 2 bases at V and 0 bases at J; junction bases unmatched: 17. Germline-derived CDR1 and CDR2 are SGHVS and FNYEAQ. This CDR3 has 22 residues. The CDR3 loop is CASSLFTHPGQGAGIAKNIQYF. In DNA, the CDR3 is TGTGCCAGCAGCTTATTTACCCATCCGGGACAGGGGGCAGGGATAGCCAAAAACATTCAGTACTTC.

This clonotype was observed a few times. V gene TRBV6-1 combines with J gene TRBJ2-1; 9 bases match TRBD2. CDR3 length equals 16 residues. With 3 bases clipped from V and 7 bases from J, the junction kept 10 bases outside the gene matches. Germline values: CDR1 MNHNS, CDR2 SASEGT. As DNA, the CDR3 is TGTGCCAGCAGTGAGCGTAGCGGGAGACTTTTTAATGAGCAGTTCTTC. Translation gives CASSERSGRLFNEQFF.

Ten or more counts support this clonotype. The V gene is TRBV27, the J gene TRBJ2-7; TRBD1 might be the D (5 bases). The V gene lost 11 bases and the J gene lost 2 bases, with 7 bases spanning the gap. The CDR3 is 10 amino acids. CDR1 is MNHEY and CDR2 is SMNVEV in the germline V gene (reference sequence). CDR3 region: CAAGTYEQYF. The CDR3 DNA reads TGTGCCGCAGGGACCTACGAGCAGTACTTC.